These 9 T cell receptor beta chains were all obtained from the same sample, sequenced in a study of blood T cell repertoires in COVID-19. Method: immunoSEQ multiplex PCR; TCRdb's copy keeps in-frame clones and lacks some. The repertoire holds hundreds of thousands of clones, with roughly 85% as singletons. The source material was peripheral blood. These TCRs come from a man in his fifties or sixties with active or convalescent COVID-19.

The V call is TRBV19, the J call TRBJ1-1, with 7 nucleotides matching TRBD1. The CDR3 has 14 amino acids. The junction had 6 bases not matched to a gene; V was cut back by 4 bases and J by 4 bases. Germline-derived CDR1 and CDR2 are LNHDA and SQIVND (reference sequence). CDR3 loop: CASSSLSGGTEAFF. CDR3 coding DNA: TGTGCCAGTAGTAGTCTTTCAGGGGGCACTGAAGCTTTCTTT.

The rearrangement uses TRBV30 and TRBJ2-5, with 7 bases identical to TRBD2. Looked up from germline, CDR1 is GTSNPN and CDR2 is SVGIG (reference sequence). The trim removed 1 base at V and 5 bases at J, leaving 4 bases unmatched. The CDR3 has 13 amino acids. The CDR3: CAWSGGGLETQYF. CDR3 DNA: TGTGCCTGGAGTGGGGGGGGATTGGAGACCCAGTACTTC. Filled out from reference TRBV30 and TRBJ2-5, the complete variable domain reads SQTIHQWPATLVQPVGSPLSLECTVEGTSNPNLYWYRQAAGRGLQLLFYSVGIGQISSEVPQNLSASRPQDRQFILSSKKLLLSDSGFYLCAWSGGGLETQYFGPGTRLLVL.

J is TRBJ2-3 and V is TRBV5-4, with TRBD2 matching 10 bases. J lost 4 bases, V lost 1 base, and 3 bases had no gene match. Germline V gene sequence: CDR1 SGHNT, CDR2 YYREEE (reference sequence). The CDR3 has 15 amino acids. CDR3: CASSLRLAGADTQYF. DNA of the CDR3: TGTGCCAGCAGCTTGAGGCTAGCGGGAGCAGATACGCAGTATTTT.

This sequence joins TRBV6-5 and TRBJ1-1; D is unresolved. V was clipped by 7 bases and J by 4 bases, with 13 bases between them. CDR1 is MNHEY, CDR2 SVGAGI, per germline. This CDR3 is built from 13 residues. The CDR3 reads CASIPRRSTEAFF. The CDR3 nucleotides are TGTGCCAGCATCCCGCGAAGGAGCACTGAAGCTTTCTTT.

The chain carries TRBV6-2 or TRBV6-3 and TRBJ1-4, with 8 bases aligning to TRBD1. This CDR3 is 15 amino acids long. With 6 bases clipped from V and 7 bases from J, the junction kept 10 bases outside the gene matches. The germline V gene encodes CDR1 MNHEY and CDR2 SVGEGT. CDR3: CASSTRQGMSEKLFF. CDR3 nucleotides: TGTGCCAGCAGCACGAGACAGGGGATGAGTGAAAAACTGTTTTTT.

The chain is built from TRBV30 and TRBJ1-6; tentatively, D is TRBD1 (5 bases). CDR3 size: 14 residues. Germline CDR1 and CDR2: GTSNPN and SVGIG (reference sequence). Trimming stripped 5 bases from V and 6 bases from J, with 14 bases between. This CDR3 is CAWSLGGINSPLHF. As DNA, the CDR3 is TGTGCCTGGTCGCTCGGGGGGATTAATTCACCCCTCCACTTT.

The rearrangement uses TRBV4-3 and TRBJ2-4; 7 bases agree with TRBD2. CDR3 size: 17 residues. V shed 4 bases, J shed 1 base, and the junction held 10 bases outside the gene matches. CDR1 is LGHNA, CDR2 YSLEER, per germline. CDR3 residues: CASSPTGAGVAKNIQYF. The CDR3 DNA reads as TGCGCCAGCAGCCCCACCGGGGCGGGAGTGGCCAAAAACATTCAGTACTTC.

The genes are TRBV4-1 and TRBJ2-7, with a weak D call TRBD2 (6 bases). The CDR3 extends over 18 amino acids. V lost 0 bases to trimming and J lost 7 bases, with 25 bases between them. The germline V gene encodes CDR1 MGHRA and CDR2 YSYEKL. CDR3: CASSQDQGAGRMMREQYF. DNA of the CDR3: TGCGCCAGCAGCCAAGATCAGGGTGCGGGACGGATGATGAGAGAGCAGTACTTC.

This clone has just one count. The chain couples TRBV21-1 to TRBJ1-2; TRBD1, the D gene given by the table, was not confirmed from the DNA. TRBV21-1 is recorded as a pseudogene. There are 13 residues in the CDR3. CDR3 coding DNA: TGTGCCAGCAGACAGGGGAAAAACTATGGCTACACCTTC. Translation: CASRQGKNYGYTF.